The TCR beta chain described here comes from a study of T cell repertoires in cytomegalovirus infection. The germline CDR1 and CDR2 sequences are MDHEN and SYDVKM. This CDR3 contains 15 residues. As for this clonotype: Antigen unknown. One end of the junction does not line up with germline, which may come from a read error.

TCRdb ran MiXCR on the reads and lists one entry per CDR3 protein. The data contain fewer than 900,000 distinct CDR3 sequences, around 29% of them seen just once; the ten biggest clones take up around 12%. Sequencing was performed on cultured CD8+ T cells from PBMCs, taken from culture after CMV antigen stimulation. This rearrangement joins TRBV28 to TRBJ1-2; D unclear. The sequence came from a human donor in good health (CMV status not recorded). Some clones in this sample may be carry-over from other donors' samples. As DNA, the CDR3 is TGTGCCAGCAGTTTATTAGTGGCGACTAACTATGGCTGCACCTTC. Translation: CASSLLVATNYGCTF.